These 18 T cell receptor beta chains were all obtained from the same sample, sequenced in a study of OX40 agonist ivuxolimab in advanced cancers. Measured with immunoSEQ multiplex PCR; TCRdb has only the in-frame clones, and not every one. The data show 8,000 to 10,000 clones, with approximately 88% seen just once and more than 10% held by the top ten. Sequencing was performed on CD4+ or CD8+ T cells sorted from blood, taken in a trial of the OX40 agonist ivuxolimab. The receptors originated from an adult with an advanced solid tumor such as melanoma, head and neck, liver or kidney cancer.

The V and J genes are TRBV7-9 and TRBJ1-4, with D maybe TRBD1 (5 bases). Trimming stripped 4 bases from V and 4 bases from J, with 10 bases between. CDR3 length: 14 residues. Germline V CDR1 and CDR2: SEHNR, FQNEAQ (reference sequence). The CDR3 spells CASSWGSGNEKLFF. The CDR3 DNA is TGTGCCAGCAGCTGGGGCTCGGGTAATGAAAAACTGTTTTTT.

The J gene is TRBJ2-4, the V gene TRBV15; D remains unclear. Trimming cost V 3 bases and J 9 bases, with 12 bases left between them. Germline CDR1 is LNHNV and CDR2 is YYDKDF (reference sequence). The CDR3 totals 13 residues. CDR3 nucleotides: TGTGCCACCAGCAGGGGTAGGGATGGCATTCAGTACTTC. Amino acids: CATSRGRDGIQYF.

CDR3: CASSEGFGQGNSPLHF. Written as DNA, the CDR3 is TGTGCCAGCAGTGAAGGATTCGGACAGGGTAATTCACCCCTCCACTTT. The chain uses TRBV2 and TRBJ1-6, with TRBD1 identical over 8 bases. Germline V lookup: CDR1 SNHLY, CDR2 FYNNEI. The trim removed 1 base at V and 6 bases at J, leaving 5 bases unmatched. The CDR3 is 16 residues long. Filled out from reference TRBV2 and TRBJ1-6, the complete variable domain reads EPEVTQTPSHQVTQMGQEVILRCVPISNHLYFYWYRQILGQKVEFLVSFYNNEISEKSEIFDDQFSVERPDGSNFTLKIRSTKLEDSAMYFCASSEGFGQGNSPLHFGNGTRLTVT.

The V and J genes are TRBV7-2 and TRBJ2-7; D is unresolved. Trimming pared 2 bases from V and 2 bases from J, leaving 16 bases between. In germline, CDR1 is SGHTA, CDR2 FQGNSA. The CDR3 extends over 16 amino acids. The CDR3 loop reads CASSLSGGRLPYEQYF. The DNA for the CDR3 is TGTGCCAGCAGCTTATCTGGCGGCCGCCTCCCCTACGAGCAGTACTTC.

The chain links TRBV2 to TRBJ2-2; 9 bases line up with TRBD2. Trimming took 4 bases from V and 4 from J; bases not matched to a gene: 7. The CDR3 contains 16 residues. Germline CDR1 and CDR2: SNHLY and FYNNEI. CDR3 nucleotides: TGTGCCAGCAGTGTCGTCCGGACTAGCGCCACCGGGGAGCTGTTTTTT. Translation: CASSVVRTSATGELFF.

The rearrangement uses TRBV9 and TRBJ2-3; D is ambiguous. CDR3 length: 15 amino acids. CDR1 and CDR2 (germline): SGDLS, YYNGEE. V lost 3 bases and J 0 bases, leaving 11 bases between the germline ends. This chain's CDR3 is CASSEGSTSTDTQYF. The CDR3 nucleotides are TGTGCCAGCAGCGAAGGATCTACTAGCACAGATACGCAGTATTTT.

The V call is TRBV5-1, the J call TRBJ2-1; 9 bases line up with TRBD2. Trimming cost V 3 bases and J 6 bases; bases outside gene matches: 19. The CDR3 runs to 19 residues. Germline V lookup: CDR1 SGHRS, CDR2 YFSETQ. The CDR3: CASSSQAGGSKRVSNEQFF. In nucleotides, the CDR3 is TGCGCCAGCAGCTCTCAAGCGGGAGGAAGTAAACGGGTAAGCAATGAGCAGTTCTTC.

CDR3 in DNA: TGTGCCAGCAGCTTAACTGGGGATGGCTACACCTTC. This codes for CASSLTGDGYTF. This chain joins TRBV13 and TRBJ1-2; D unresolved. The V and J ends lost 2 bases and 6 bases respectively, with 7 bases between them. The CDR3 runs to 12 residues. Germline V gene sequence: CDR1 PRHDT, CDR2 FYEKMQ (reference sequence).

This chain joins TRBV6-5 and TRBJ1-1, with 9 bases aligning to TRBD1. The J segment lost 5 bases and the V segment lost 6 bases, leaving 7 bases of the junction unmatched. Germline CDR1 and CDR2: MNHEY and SVGAGI. This CDR3 contains 14 residues. CDR3 DNA sequence: TGTGCCAGCAGCGCAATACAGGGGGCAACTGAAGCTTTCTTT. The encoded protein is CASSAIQGATEAFF.

The chain combines TRBV18 with TRBJ1-1, with D perhaps matching TRBD1 (5 bases). CDR3 length: 15 amino acids. Germline values: CDR1 KGHSH, CDR2 LQKENI. V shed 4 bases and J shed 0 bases, with 12 bases lying between them. The CDR3 DNA is TGTGCCAGCTCACTCGTGACAGAAATGAACACTGAAGCTTTCTTT. Its protein product is CASSLVTEMNTEAFF. The full variable domain, with the rest looked up from reference TRBV18 and TRBJ1-1, is NAGVMQNPRHLVRRRGQEARLRCSPMKGHSHVYWYRQLPEEGLKFMVYLQKENIIDESGMPKERFSAEFPKEGPSILRIQQVVRGDSAAYFCASSLVTEMNTEAFFGQGTRLTVV.

The rearrangement joins TRBV6-1 to TRBJ1-2; tentatively, D is TRBD1 (5 bases). This CDR3 has 13 amino acids. Germline CDR1 is MNHNS and CDR2 is SASEGT. Trimming stripped 9 bases from V and 6 bases from J, with 17 bases between. The CDR3 sequence: CASTWGGVDGYTF. The CDR3, as DNA: TGTGCCAGTACATGGGGGGGGGTGGATGGCTACACCTTC.

The V call is TRBV5-5, the J call TRBJ2-7; 9 bases align to TRBD1. The CDR3 extends over 14 amino acids. V lost 3 bases, J lost 5 bases, and 6 bases stayed unmatched. The germline gives CDR1 SGHKS, CDR2 YYEKEE (reference sequence). For the CDR3, the DNA is TGTGCCAGCAGCTCTGCCGGGACAGGGAACGAGCAGTACTTC. Encoded protein: CASSSAGTGNEQYF. The whole variable domain, remainder taken from reference TRBV5-5 and TRBJ2-7, is DAGVTQSPTHLIKTRGQQVTLRCSPISGHKSVSWYQQVLGQGPQFIFQYYEKEERGRGNFPDRFSARQFPNYSSELNVNALLLGDSALYLCASSSAGTGNEQYFGPGTRLTVT.

The V gene is TRBV4-1, the J gene TRBJ2-7, with 11 bases lining up with TRBD2. V shed 4 bases, J shed 5 bases, and the junction held 13 bases outside the gene matches. Germline assignment: CDR1 MGHRA and CDR2 YSYEKL. CDR3 size: 17 residues. This CDR3 is CASSLAVAGGSWDEQYF. The CDR3 DNA follows: TGCGCCAGCAGCCTCGCGGTAGCGGGAGGGTCCTGGGACGAGCAGTACTTC.

J is TRBJ1-1 and V is TRBV5-1, with a possible D match to TRBD1 (5 bases). In germline, CDR1 is SGHRS, CDR2 YFSETQ. Trimming removed 5 bases from V and 0 bases from J, with 14 bases in between. The CDR3 extends over 15 amino acids. CDR3 sequence: CASRPDGGMNTEAFF. CDR3 DNA sequence: TGCGCCAGCAGGCCCGACGGGGGGATGAACACTGAAGCTTTCTTT.

A word on this clone: Relative to the germline gene, one junction end is altered; a read error may explain this. CDR3 amino acids: CASSFDRLVHF. The DNA of the CDR3 is TGTGCCAGCAGCTTTGACAGGCTGGTGCACTTC. The chain carries TRBV5-5 and TRBJ2-7; D is perhaps TRBD1 (6 bases). CDR3 length: 11 residues. In germline, CDR1 is SGHKS, CDR2 YYEKEE (reference sequence).

The rearrangement uses TRBV7-3 and TRBJ2-3, with D hard to call. Germline CDR1 SGHTA, CDR2 FQGTGA. V lost 5 bases and J lost 1, with 16 bases in between. CDR3 length equals 16 residues. The CDR3 here is CASSPQGLVGTDTQYF. The DNA of the CDR3 is TGTGCCAGCAGCCCCCAAGGTCTGGTTGGCACAGATACGCAGTATTTT.

The genes are TRBV2 and TRBJ1-2; TRBD1 matches at 10 bases. Germline CDR1 SNHLY, CDR2 FYNNEI. Losses at the gene ends were 6 bases for V and 4 bases for J; bases not matched to a gene: 8. There are 15 residues in the CDR3. CDR3 nucleotide sequence: TGTGCCAGCAGGGGGACAGGGGTCTATGGCTATGGCTACACCTTC. It is translated as CASRGTGVYGYGYTF.

This clone was counted between two and nine times. J is TRBJ2-7 and V is TRBV7-9, with TRBD1 matching over 11 bases. The CDR3 runs 14 residues. Looked up from germline, CDR1 is SEHNR and CDR2 is FQNEAQ (reference sequence). The V segment lost 5 bases and the J segment 3 bases; nucleotides outside the gene matches: 3. The CDR3 DNA follows: TGTGCCAGCAGCCCCGGGACAGGGGGCTACGAGCAGTACTTC. It is translated as CASSPGTGGYEQYF.